This record looks at one T cell receptor (beta chain) sequence and its context. This clone's antigen is unknown. Per-base qualities were not stored, and no clone one base away is much larger. Participants in the prospective study were aged roughly 18 to 100 years, lived in about two dozen United States geographic areas, and enrolled through a virtual design. In the prospective study, cohorts were assigned on the basis of participant-reported clinical history obtained from a screening survey and a study questionnaire. Recovered participants in ImmuneRACE Cohort 3 were defined by two consecutive negative NP/OP PCR tests, clearance by a healthcare professional, or resolution of symptoms. In the prospective study, whole blood, serum and a nasopharyngeal or oropharyngeal swab were collected from each participant by mobile phlebotomists. Over an approximately 2-month period, participants in the prospective study had the option of providing additional blood draws and questionnaires. Prospective study blood samples were shipped either frozen or at room temperature before DNA extraction.

TCRbeta CDR3 regions were amplified from genomic DNA by means of the immunoSEQ Assay, a bias-controlled multiplex PCR. The study's own analysis went as follows. Within the assay, amplification of reference gene primers was used to estimate how many nucleated cells each sample contained. To quantify the absolute abundance of each unique TCRbeta CDR3 rearrangement, sequence reads were collapsed and filtered. For each sample, productive Simpson clonality was calculated by taking the square root of Simpson's diversity index across productive rearrangements. In TCRdb, the immuneACCESS table is reduced to in-frame sequences with V and J assigned. These tables do not hold every clone; where another copy was compared, an unresolved V gene accounts for under half, and the others remain unexplained. That table furnishes V, J and clone size, whereas the DNA furnished D and trimming. The sample table records about 250,000 clones; 85% to 90% of these occur just once. Clones ranked in the top ten supply about 14% of the sample.

The data were taken from a study of blood T cell repertoires in COVID-19 (dated by TCRdb to 2018 to 2021). Turning to the overall study: The collaborator samples originated in the United States, Italy and Spain and spanned the acute and convalescent phases of COVID-19. The repertoires were released in a freely available public database intended as a resource for research on the immune response to SARS-CoV-2. Samples were obtained from the ongoing ImmuneRACE study (first 160 participants) and from 950 to 1,500 subjects provided by 6 global collaborators. The material from the prospective study consisted of cDNA or gDNA derived from T cells, B-cell-depleted T cells, or PBMCs. Deeply sampled blood TCRbeta repertoires from subjects exposed to, actively infected with, or recovered from COVID-19 were included in the dataset. Where available, HLA class I and class II types were obtained from metadata supplied by the sample provider rather than from assay-based typing. The sample metadata nearly always contained a de-identified subject ID, COVID-19 status, age in years and sex.

General study outcomes and caveats: The quantity of clinical and demographic metadata differed by source and by participant and was supplied without curation.

CDR1 and CDR2 are read off the germline V gene (reference sequence) as LNHDA and SQIVND. Germline trimming: 5 bases from V, 2 bases from J; junction bases outside gene matches: 6. The CDR3 covers 15 residues, taking in both the cysteine and the phenylalanine. Just CDR3 DNA is preserved here, 45 bases in frame from base 1. The material sequenced was PBMCs or T cells enriched from blood (not recorded which). The TCR sequence derives from a man aged 18 to 30 who had recovered from COVID-19. The V gene is TRBV19 and the J gene is TRBJ1-3, with 7 bases in between that match TRBD1. For the CDR3, the sequence is CASSPQGTTGNTIYF. Read as DNA, the sequence is TGTGCCAGTAGTCCACAGGGGACCACTGGAAACACCATATATTTT.